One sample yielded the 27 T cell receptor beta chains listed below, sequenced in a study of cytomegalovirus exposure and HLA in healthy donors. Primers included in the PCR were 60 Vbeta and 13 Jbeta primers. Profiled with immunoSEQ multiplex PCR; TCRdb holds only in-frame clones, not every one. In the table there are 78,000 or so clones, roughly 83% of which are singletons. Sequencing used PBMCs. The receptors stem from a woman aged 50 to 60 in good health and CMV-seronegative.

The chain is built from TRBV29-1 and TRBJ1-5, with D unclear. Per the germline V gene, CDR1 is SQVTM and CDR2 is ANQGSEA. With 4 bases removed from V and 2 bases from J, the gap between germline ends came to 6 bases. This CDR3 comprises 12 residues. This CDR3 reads CSVVSGNQPQHF. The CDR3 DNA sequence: TGCAGCGTTGTTTCAGGCAATCAGCCCCAGCATTTT.

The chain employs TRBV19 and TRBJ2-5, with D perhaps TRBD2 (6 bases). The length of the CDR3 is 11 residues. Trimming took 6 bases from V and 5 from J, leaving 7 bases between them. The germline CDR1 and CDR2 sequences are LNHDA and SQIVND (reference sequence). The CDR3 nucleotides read TGTGCCAGTAGCGGGGGTGAGACCCAGTACTTC. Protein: CASSGGETQYF.

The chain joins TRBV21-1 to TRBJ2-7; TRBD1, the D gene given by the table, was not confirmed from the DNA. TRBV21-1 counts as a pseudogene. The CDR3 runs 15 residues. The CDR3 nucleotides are TGTGCCAGCAGCAAATCCGGGACAGGGGCCTACGAGCAGTACTTC. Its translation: CASSKSGTGAYEQYF.

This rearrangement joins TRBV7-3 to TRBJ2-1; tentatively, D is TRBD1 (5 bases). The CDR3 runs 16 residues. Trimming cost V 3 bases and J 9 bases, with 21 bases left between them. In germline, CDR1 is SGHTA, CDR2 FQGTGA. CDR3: CASSLGPNTRQVEQFF. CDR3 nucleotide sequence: TGTGCCAGCAGCTTGGGGCCTAATACTCGGCAGGTTGAGCAGTTCTTC.

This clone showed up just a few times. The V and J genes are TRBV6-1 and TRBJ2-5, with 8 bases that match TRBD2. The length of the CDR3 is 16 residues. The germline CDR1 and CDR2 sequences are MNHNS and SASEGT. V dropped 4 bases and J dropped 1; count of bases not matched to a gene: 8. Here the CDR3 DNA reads TGTGCCAGCAGTGGCGCAGCGGGAGCTACCCAAGAGACCCAGTACTTC. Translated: CASSGAAGATQETQYF.

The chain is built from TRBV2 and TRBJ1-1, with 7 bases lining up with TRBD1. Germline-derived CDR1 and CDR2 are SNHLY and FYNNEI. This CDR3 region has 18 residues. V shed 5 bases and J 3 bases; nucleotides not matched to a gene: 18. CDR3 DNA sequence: TGTGCCAGCAGTACCGAGGGAAGACAGGGAGGTATCTACACTGAAGCTTTCTTT. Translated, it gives CASSTEGRQGGIYTEAFF.

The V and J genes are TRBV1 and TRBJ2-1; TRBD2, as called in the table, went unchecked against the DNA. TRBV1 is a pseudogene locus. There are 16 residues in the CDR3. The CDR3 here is CTSSHGAVVSYNEQFF. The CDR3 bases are TGCACCAGCAGCCATGGAGCGGTCGTGTCCTACAATGAGCAGTTCTTC.

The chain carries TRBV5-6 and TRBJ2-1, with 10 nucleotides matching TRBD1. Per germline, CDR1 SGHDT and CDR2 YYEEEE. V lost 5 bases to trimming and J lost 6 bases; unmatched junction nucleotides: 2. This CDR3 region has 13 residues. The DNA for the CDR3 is TGTGCCAGCAGGGGACAGGGGAGCAATGAGCAGTTCTTC. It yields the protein CASRGQGSNEQFF. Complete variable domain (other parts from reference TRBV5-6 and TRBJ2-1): DAGVTQSPTHLIKTRGQQVTLRCSPKSGHDTVSWYQQALGQGPQFIFQYYEEEERQRGNFPDRFSGHQFPNYSSELNVNALLLGDSALYLCASRGQGSNEQFFGPGTRLTVL.

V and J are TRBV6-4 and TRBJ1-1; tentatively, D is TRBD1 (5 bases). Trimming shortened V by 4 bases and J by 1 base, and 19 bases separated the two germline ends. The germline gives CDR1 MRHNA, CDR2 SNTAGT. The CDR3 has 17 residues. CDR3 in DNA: TGTGCCAGCAGTGCGCCCGGATATGGACAACCGAACACTGAAGCTTTCTTT. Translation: CASSAPGYGQPNTEAFF.

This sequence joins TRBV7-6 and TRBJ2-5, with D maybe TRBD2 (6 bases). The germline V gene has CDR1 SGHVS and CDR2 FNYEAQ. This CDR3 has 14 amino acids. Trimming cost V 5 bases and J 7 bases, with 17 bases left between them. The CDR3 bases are TGTGCCAGCAGCCGACTAGTATCCGGAGGGACCCAGTACTTC. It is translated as CASSRLVSGGTQYF.

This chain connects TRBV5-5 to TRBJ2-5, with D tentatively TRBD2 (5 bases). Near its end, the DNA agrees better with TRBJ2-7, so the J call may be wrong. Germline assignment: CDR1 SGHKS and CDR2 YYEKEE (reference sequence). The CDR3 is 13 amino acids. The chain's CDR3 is CASSLSRTYEQYF. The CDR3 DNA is TGTGCCAGCAGCTTGTCAAGGACTTACGAGCAGTACTTC.

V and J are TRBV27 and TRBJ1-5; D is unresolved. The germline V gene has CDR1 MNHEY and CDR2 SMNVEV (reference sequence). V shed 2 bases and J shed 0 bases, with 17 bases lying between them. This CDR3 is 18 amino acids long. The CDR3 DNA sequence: TGTGCCAGCAGTTTAAGACTAGGCGCGTATGGTAGCAATCAGCCCCAGCATTTT. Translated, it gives CASSLRLGAYGSNQPQHF.

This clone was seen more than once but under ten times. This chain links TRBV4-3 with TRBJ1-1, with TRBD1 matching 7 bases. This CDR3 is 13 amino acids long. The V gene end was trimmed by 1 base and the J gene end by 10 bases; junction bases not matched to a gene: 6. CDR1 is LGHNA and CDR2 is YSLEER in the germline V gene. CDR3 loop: CASSQVGQSAAFF. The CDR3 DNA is TGCGCCAGCAGCCAAGTGGGACAGTCGGCAGCTTTCTTT.

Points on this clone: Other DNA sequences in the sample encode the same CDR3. DNA of the CDR3: TGTGCCAGCAGTGAATTAGCGGGAGGGCCAGAGACCCAGTACTTC. Translation gives CASSELAGGPETQYF. The rearrangement uses TRBV6-1 and TRBJ2-5; 11 nucleotides align to TRBD2. Trimming at V came to 2 bases and at J to 4 bases, leaving 3 bases not matched to a gene. The CDR3 runs 15 residues. Germline V gives CDR1 MNHNS, CDR2 SASEGT.

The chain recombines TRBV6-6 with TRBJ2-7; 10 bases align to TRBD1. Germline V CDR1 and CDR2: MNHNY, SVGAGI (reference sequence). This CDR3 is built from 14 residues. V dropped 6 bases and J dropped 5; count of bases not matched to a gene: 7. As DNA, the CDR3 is TGTGCCAGCAGGTCAGGGACAGGGGAGGACGAGCAGTACTTC. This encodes CASRSGTGEDEQYF.

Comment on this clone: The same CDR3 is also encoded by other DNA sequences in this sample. The CDR3 region is CASSPGQGSYNEQFF. DNA for the CDR3: TGTGCCAGCAGCCCTGGACAGGGCTCCTACAATGAGCAGTTCTTC. The chain uses TRBV5-4 and TRBJ2-1; 8 nucleotides match TRBD1. V shed 4 bases, J shed 0 bases, and the junction held 3 bases outside the gene matches. The CDR3 has 15 amino acids. Germline V gene sequence: CDR1 SGHNT, CDR2 YYREEE (reference sequence).

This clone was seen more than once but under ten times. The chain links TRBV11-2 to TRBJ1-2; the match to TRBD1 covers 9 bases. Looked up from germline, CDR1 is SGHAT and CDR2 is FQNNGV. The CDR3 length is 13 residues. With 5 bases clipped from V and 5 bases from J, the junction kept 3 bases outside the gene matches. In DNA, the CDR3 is TGTGCCAGCAGCCCACAGGGGGCGTATGGCTACACCTTC. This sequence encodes CASSPQGAYGYTF.

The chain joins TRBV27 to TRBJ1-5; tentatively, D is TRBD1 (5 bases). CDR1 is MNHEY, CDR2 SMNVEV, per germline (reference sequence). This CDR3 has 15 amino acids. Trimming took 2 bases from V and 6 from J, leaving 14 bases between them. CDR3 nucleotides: TGTGCCAGCAGTTTAGGCTCGGGGGGAAGTCAGCCCCAGCATTTT. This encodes CASSLGSGGSQPQHF.

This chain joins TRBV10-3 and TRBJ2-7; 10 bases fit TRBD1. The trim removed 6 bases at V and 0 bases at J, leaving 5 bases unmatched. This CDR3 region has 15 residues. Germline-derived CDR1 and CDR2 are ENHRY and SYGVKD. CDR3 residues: CAIREGQGSSYEQYF. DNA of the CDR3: TGTGCCATCAGGGAGGGACAGGGGAGCTCCTACGAGCAGTACTTC.

The CDR3 coding sequence is TGTGCCAGCAGTTTGGGGTGGGGGGATCAGCCCCAGCATTTT. Translated: CASSLGWGDQPQHF. The genes are TRBV27 and TRBJ1-5, with D possibly matching TRBD1 (5 bases). V was clipped by 3 bases and J by 5 bases, with 11 bases between them. Germline CDR1 MNHEY, CDR2 SMNVEV (reference sequence). The CDR3 runs to 14 residues.

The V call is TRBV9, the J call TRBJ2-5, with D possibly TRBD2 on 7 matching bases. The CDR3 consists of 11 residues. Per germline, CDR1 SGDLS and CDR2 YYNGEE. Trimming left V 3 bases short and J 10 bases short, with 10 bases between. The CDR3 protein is CASSAGGIQYF. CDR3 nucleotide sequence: TGTGCCAGCAGCGCGGGGGGCATCCAGTACTTC.

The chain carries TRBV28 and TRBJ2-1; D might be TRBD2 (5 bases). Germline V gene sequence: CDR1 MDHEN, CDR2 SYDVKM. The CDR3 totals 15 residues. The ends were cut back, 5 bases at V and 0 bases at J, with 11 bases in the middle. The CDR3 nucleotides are TGTGCCAGCAGTCTCTTAGGGAGCTCCTACAATGAGCAGTTCTTC. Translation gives CASSLLGSSYNEQFF.

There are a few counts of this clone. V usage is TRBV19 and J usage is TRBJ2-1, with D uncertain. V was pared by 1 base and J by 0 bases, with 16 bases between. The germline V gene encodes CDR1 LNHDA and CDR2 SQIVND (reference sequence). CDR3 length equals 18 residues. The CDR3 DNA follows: TGTGCCAGTAGTATAGGGGCCCCTTACTCCTACTCCTACAATGAGCAGTTCTTC. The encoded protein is CASSIGAPYSYSYNEQFF. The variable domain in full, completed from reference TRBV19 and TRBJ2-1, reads DGGITQSPKYLFRKEGQNVTLSCEQNLNHDAMYWYRQDPGQGLRLIYYSQIVNDFQKGDIAEGYSVSREKKESFPLTVTSAQKNPTAFYLCASSIGAPYSYSYNEQFFGPGTRLTVL.

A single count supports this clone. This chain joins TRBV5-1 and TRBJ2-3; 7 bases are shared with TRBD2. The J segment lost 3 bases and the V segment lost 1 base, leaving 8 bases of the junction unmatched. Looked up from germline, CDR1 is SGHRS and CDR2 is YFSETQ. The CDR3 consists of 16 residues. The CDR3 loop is CASSLTRGESTDTQYF. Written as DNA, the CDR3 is TGCGCCAGCAGCTTGACCCGGGGGGAAAGTACAGATACGCAGTATTTT. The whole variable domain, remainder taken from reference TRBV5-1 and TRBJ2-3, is KAGVTQTPRYLIKTRGQQVTLSCSPISGHRSVSWYQQTPGQGLQFLFEYFSETQRNKGNFPGRFSGRQFSNSRSEMNVSTLELGDSALYLCASSLTRGESTDTQYFGPGTRLTVL.

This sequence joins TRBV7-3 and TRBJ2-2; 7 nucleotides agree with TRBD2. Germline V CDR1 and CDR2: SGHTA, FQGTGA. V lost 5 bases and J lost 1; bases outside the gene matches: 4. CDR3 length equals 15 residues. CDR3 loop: CASSMGRENTGELFF. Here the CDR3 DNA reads TGTGCCAGCAGCATGGGGAGGGAGAACACCGGGGAGCTGTTTTTT.

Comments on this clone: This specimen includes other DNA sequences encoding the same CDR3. CDR3 bases: TGTGCCAGCAGCTTCGACAGGGACGGGGATAATTCACCCCTCCACTTT. Translating it yields CASSFDRDGDNSPLHF. The chain has TRBV5-4 and TRBJ1-6, with TRBD1 matching over 7 bases. This CDR3 is 16 amino acids long. Germline V gene sequence: CDR1 SGHNT, CDR2 YYREEE (reference sequence). Losses at the gene ends were 2 bases for V and 5 bases for J; bases not matched to a gene: 7.

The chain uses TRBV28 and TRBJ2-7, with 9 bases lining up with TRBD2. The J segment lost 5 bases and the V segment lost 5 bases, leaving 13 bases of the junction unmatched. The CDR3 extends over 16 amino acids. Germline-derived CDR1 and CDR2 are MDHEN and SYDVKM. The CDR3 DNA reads TGTGCCAGCAGTCCCTTCCCAGCGGGAGGACCCCACGAGCAGTACTTC. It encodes CASSPFPAGGPHEQYF.